This entry lists 24 T cell receptor beta chains sequenced from one sample in a study of human T cells and chemical hapten exposure. Described time point: patch test 1, 2 weeks after DPC sensitization. The treatment here: therapeutic diphenylcyclopropenone sensitization with weekly scalp DPC. In TCRdb, the RACE reads were re-called with MiXCR into one record per CDR3 protein. Of 85,000 or so distinct CDR3 sequences listed, around 11% are singletons. Sequenced here: whole blood, sampled in connection with sensitization to the hapten diphenylcyclopropenone (DPC). These receptor sequences come from a woman between 50 and 59 years old with alopecia areata. Some clones in this sample may be carry-over from other donors' samples.

The genes are TRBV20-1 and TRBJ1-2, with D hard to call. The CDR3 is 13 residues long. Germline V gene lookup returns CDR1 DFQATT and CDR2 SNEGSKA (reference sequence). V was shortened by 0 bases and J by 4 bases, with 9 bases between the two germline ends. The DNA of the CDR3 is TGCAGTGCTAGAGATAAATGGGGCTATGGCTACACCTTC. Protein sequence: CSARDKWGYGYTF.

This clonotype was picked up one time. The chain recombines TRBV7-2 with TRBJ2-7; TRBD2 matches 14 bases. Trimming cost V 4 bases and J 0 bases; bases outside gene matches: 8. The CDR3 extends over 18 amino acids. CDR1 SGHTA and CDR2 FQGNSA come from the germline V gene. CDR3 protein: CASSWTSGGPRSSYEQYF. Written as DNA, the CDR3 is TGTGCCAGCAGCTGGACTAGCGGGGGGCCTAGGAGCTCCTACGAGCAGTACTTC.

The gene calls are TRBV7-2 and TRBJ2-2; D might be TRBD1 or TRBD2, each matching 6 bases. Germline CDR1 and CDR2: SGHTA and FQGNSA. The CDR3 sequence is 16 residues long. V shed 4 bases and J shed 3 bases, with 15 bases lying between them. The CDR3 reads CASSSRWGADTGELFF. DNA for the CDR3: TGTGCCAGCAGCTCCCGATGGGGGGCTGACACCGGGGAGCTGTTTTTT.

This clonotype has only one observation. As the CDR3 is not closed by the conserved phenylalanine or tryptophan, this likely results from a read error. V gene TRBV7-6 combines with J gene TRBJ1-1, with D maybe TRBD1 (5 bases). Trimming pared 5 bases from V and 4 bases from J, leaving 14 bases between. Germline V gene data show CDR1 as SGHVS and CDR2 as FNYEAQ. CDR3 length: 14 amino acids. The CDR3 loop reads CASSPNQGSTEAFS. The CDR3, as DNA: TGTGCCAGCAGCCCGAACCAGGGAAGCACTGAAGCTTTCTCT.

This clonotype was recorded a few times. The J gene is TRBJ1-5, the V gene TRBV5-5; D uncertain. The V and J ends lost 5 bases and 1 base respectively, with 10 bases between them. CDR3 size: 14 residues. Germline lookup yields CDR1 SGHKS and CDR2 YYEKEE (reference sequence). The CDR3, as DNA: TGTGCCAGCAGTTCAGGCTTCAGCAATCAGCCCCAGCATTTT. Protein sequence: CASSSGFSNQPQHF. Looking up the rest from reference TRBV5-5 and TRBJ1-5 gives the full variable domain: DAGVTQSPTHLIKTRGQQVTLRCSPISGHKSVSWYQQVLGQGPQFIFQYYEKEERGRGNFPDRFSARQFPNYSSELNVNALLLGDSALYLCASSSGFSNQPQHFGDGTRLSIL.

V is TRBV7-6 and J is TRBJ2-5; TRBD1 matches at 12 bases. This CDR3 region has 16 residues. Trimming took 5 bases from V and 2 from J; bases not matched to a gene: 6. Germline CDR1 SGHVS, CDR2 FNYEAQ. The CDR3 DNA reads as TGTGCCAGCAGCAAGGGACAGGGGGCCCTTCAAGAGACCCAGTACTTC. Protein product: CASSKGQGALQETQYF.

This clonotype was counted a few times. The chain links TRBV15 to TRBJ2-7; D gene ambiguous. Trimming took off 1 base at V and 2 bases at J, with 6 bases between the two ends. This CDR3 has 13 amino acids. Per germline, CDR1 LNHNV and CDR2 YYDKDF (reference sequence). The CDR3 protein is CATSRVGTYEQYF. The CDR3 nucleotides are TGTGCCACCAGCAGAGTTGGCACCTACGAGCAGTACTTC.

The gene calls are TRBV7-9 and TRBJ1-6; TRBD1 agrees at 9 bases. V lost 1 base, J lost 15 bases, and 10 bases stayed unmatched. The CDR3 is 15 amino acids. CDR1 and CDR2 from the germline V gene are SEHNR and FQNEAQ (reference sequence). The CDR3 sequence: CASSLVPDRGHFLHF. CDR3 nucleotide sequence: TGTGCCAGCAGCTTAGTACCGGACAGGGGACATTTCCTCCACTTT.

This sequence joins TRBV28 and TRBJ2-1, with D perhaps TRBD2 (5 bases). This CDR3 is 11 amino acids long. Germline CDR1 MDHEN, CDR2 SYDVKM. Deletions cut 7 bases from V and 10 bases from J, with 11 bases between. This CDR3 is CASKLEAEQFF. CDR3 sequence (DNA): TGTGCCAGCAAACTGGAGGCAGAGCAGTTCTTC.

Many counts were recorded for this clonotype. The chain has TRBV6-2 or TRBV6-3 and TRBJ1-5; 11 bases agree with TRBD1. The CDR3 consists of 15 residues. V was pared by 2 bases and J by 6 bases, with 3 bases of the junction left unmatched. The germline V gene encodes CDR1 MNHEY and CDR2 SVGEGT. As DNA, the CDR3 is TGTGCCAGCAGTTACGGAGGGACAGGGGGTCAGCCCCAGCATTTT. This translates into CASSYGGTGGQPQHF.

This clonotype was detected many times. CDR3 amino acids: CASSLALRSDEQYF. CDR3 sequence (DNA): TGTGCCAGCAGCTTAGCGTTACGGTCTGACGAGCAGTACTTC. This chain links TRBV7-2 with TRBJ2-7; D call uncertain. Germline CDR1 and CDR2: SGHTA and FQGNSA. V was cut by 0 bases and J by 5 bases, with 11 bases left in between. The CDR3 runs 14 residues.

Ten or more counts support this clonotype. The gene calls are TRBV7-2 and TRBJ2-1; D assignment may be TRBD1 or TRBD2 (5 bases each). Deletions cut 5 bases from V and 7 bases from J, with 15 bases between. The CDR3 extends over 14 amino acids. Germline V gives CDR1 SGHTA, CDR2 FQGNSA. The CDR3 DNA is TGTGCCAGCAGCCCAATGGGGGTTGGAAATGAGCAGTTCTTC. Translating it yields CASSPMGVGNEQFF.

This chain uses TRBV3-1 with TRBJ2-1; D call uncertain. Per germline, CDR1 LGHDT and CDR2 YNNKEL (reference sequence). The CDR3 covers 12 residues. Trimming took 1 base from V and 7 from J, leaving 5 bases between them. Here the CDR3 DNA reads TGTGCCAGCAGCCAAGCTTTGAATGAGCAGTTCTTC. Amino acids: CASSQALNEQFF.

This clonotype occurred many times. The J gene is TRBJ2-7, the V gene TRBV6-1; TRBD1 matches 7 bases. CDR1 MNHNS and CDR2 SASEGT come from the germline V gene. V shed 1 base and J 2 bases; nucleotides not matched to a gene: 5. This CDR3 has 15 residues. The CDR3 coding sequence is TGTGCCAGCAGTGAAGTGGCAGGGGGACCCTACGAGCAGTACTTC. It yields the protein CASSEVAGGPYEQYF.

This clonotype was seen more than once but under ten times. The chain has TRBV29-1 and TRBJ1-2; 7 bases fit TRBD1. This CDR3 has 15 residues. Trimming at V came to 0 bases and at J to 3 bases, leaving 7 bases not matched to a gene. Germline assignment: CDR1 SQVTM and CDR2 ANQGSEA. The CDR3 reads CSVEDRGGADYGYTF. The DNA of the CDR3 is TGCAGCGTTGAAGATCGAGGGGGCGCGGACTATGGCTACACCTTC.

This clonotype has a single count. V is TRBV11-2 and J is TRBJ2-5; the D is unclear. CDR1 and CDR2 (germline): SGHAT, FQNNGV. The CDR3 totals 12 residues. V was pared by 5 bases and J by 5 bases, with 9 bases between. This CDR3 reads CASSLFSETQYF. The CDR3, as DNA: TGTGCCAGCAGCCTATTTTCTGAGACCCAGTACTTC.

This clonotype was picked up many times. CDR3 sequence reads: CSASIRGLHTGELFF. In nucleotides, the CDR3 is TGCAGTGCTAGTATTAGGGGGCTCCACACCGGGGAGCTGTTTTTT. V usage is TRBV20-1 and J usage is TRBJ2-2; the match to TRBD1 covers 7 bases. CDR1 and CDR2 (germline): DFQATT, SNEGSKA (reference sequence). Losses at the gene ends were 3 bases for V and 3 bases for J; bases not matched to a gene: 7. This CDR3 is 15 amino acids long.

The chain has TRBV7-9 and TRBJ1-1, with 7 bases fitting TRBD1. Germline V gene lookup returns CDR1 SEHNR and CDR2 FQNEAQ (reference sequence). This CDR3 has 17 amino acids. V lost 5 bases, J lost 3 bases, and 15 bases stayed unmatched. The CDR3 loop is CASSHDRDRRSYTEAFF. As DNA, the CDR3 is TGTGCCAGCAGCCATGACAGGGACCGTAGATCCTACACTGAAGCTTTCTTT.

This clonotype was counted a few times. The chain recombines TRBV6-1 with TRBJ1-4; D gene ambiguous. With 4 bases removed from V and 7 bases from J, the gap between germline ends came to 7 bases. Germline-derived CDR1 and CDR2 are MNHNS and SASEGT. CDR3 size: 12 residues. The CDR3 region is CASSVWFEKLFF. The CDR3 DNA follows: TGTGCCAGCAGTGTTTGGTTTGAAAAACTGTTTTTT.

This clonotype was seen repeatedly, ten times or more. The chain combines TRBV7-6 with TRBJ1-3; maybe TRBD1 (5 bases). CDR1 SGHVS and CDR2 FNYEAQ come from the germline V gene. This CDR3 has 16 residues. With 5 bases removed from V and 1 base from J, the gap between germline ends came to 15 bases. DNA of the CDR3: TGTGCCAGCAGCCAAGGGGAGTTCAGGTCTGGAAACACCATATATTTT. This sequence encodes CASSQGEFRSGNTIYF.

The rearrangement joins TRBV29-1 to TRBJ2-1, with TRBD1 matching 7 bases. The V gene end was trimmed by 0 bases and the J gene end by 5 bases; junction bases not matched to a gene: 4. The germline CDR1 and CDR2 sequences are SQVTM and ANQGSEA. The CDR3 consists of 14 residues. CDR3 nucleotides: TGCAGCGTTGAAGATTACCAGGGGGACAATGAGCAGTTCTTC. It codes for CSVEDYQGDNEQFF.

The sample holds many counts of this clonotype. The J gene is TRBJ1-1, the V gene TRBV7-2; unclear D gene. V was clipped by 2 bases and J by 0 bases, with 10 bases between them. The CDR3 spans 15 residues. Germline assignment: CDR1 SGHTA and CDR2 FQGNSA. CDR3 nucleotide sequence: TGTGCCAGCAGCTTATTGAGGCCCATGAACACTGAAGCTTTCTTT. Amino acid sequence: CASSLLRPMNTEAFF.

This chain uses TRBV29-1 with TRBJ1-1, with D perhaps TRBD1 (5 bases). Germline V gene lookup returns CDR1 SQVTM and CDR2 ANQGSEA. The V and J ends lost 3 bases and 3 bases respectively, with 14 bases between them. The CDR3 has 14 residues. CDR3 amino acids: CSVEAGDYYTEAFF. DNA of the CDR3: TGCAGCGTTGAGGCGGGGGACTATTACACTGAAGCTTTCTTT.

V is TRBV29-1 and J is TRBJ2-5; 9 nucleotides align to TRBD1. The CDR3 runs 13 residues. Per germline, CDR1 SQVTM and CDR2 ANQGSEA. Germline trimming cut 4 bases from V and 4 bases from J; bases unmatched to any gene: 4. CDR3 protein: CSVGTDRGETQYF. CDR3 bases: TGCAGCGTTGGGACGGACAGGGGAGAGACCCAGTACTTC.